This T cell receptor (beta chain) was identified in a study of CDR3 diversity in severe acne. This CDR3 has 15 residues. Between the trimmed V and J ends, which lost 6 bases and 2 bases, there was a span of 16 bases. TCRdb reanalysed the PCR reads using MiXCR and keeps one entry per CDR3 protein. The sample includes some 90,000 distinct CDR3 sequences, around 54% of them seen just once. The TCR comes from a male donor with severe acne vulgaris. V usage is TRBV12-3 or TRBV12-4 and J usage is TRBJ2-5; D may be TRBD2 (7 bases). The sample consisted of blood. The CDR3 region is CASSLGGRGQETQYF. The CDR3 DNA is TGTGCCAGCAGCCTCGGAGGGAGGGGGCAAGAGACCCAGTACTTC.